This record looks at one T cell receptor (beta chain) sequence and its context. This entry comes from a study of shared clonotypes between healthy human individuals. The germline V and J ends were trimmed by 5 bases and 6 bases, with 10 bases remaining between them. Germline V lookup: CDR1 DFQATT, CDR2 SNEGSKA (reference sequence). The CDR3 totals 11 residues. Each sorted subset replicate got 200 ng genomic DNA, tens of thousands of genomes. The assay was immunoSEQ multiplex PCR, and TCRdb's table has in-frame clones only and misses some. The table records about 2.3 million clones, 92% of them present only once.

The receptor's source is a man younger than 35 in good health. Some clones in this sample may be carry-over from other donors' samples. The source material was naive CD4+ T cells from PBMCs. The subset was: CD45RA+ positively selected. This chain joins TRBV20-1 and TRBJ1-2; D not resolved. CDR3 sequence: CSAGPTHGYTF. The CDR3 DNA is TGCAGTGCTGGCCCCACCCATGGCTACACCTTC.